These T cell receptor beta chains were read from a single sample in a study of T cells in Graves' hyperthyroidism and ophthalmopathy. MiXCR, applied by TCRdb to the multiplex PCR reads, yields one record per CDR3 protein. The sample lists about 59,000 distinct CDR3 sequences, 53% occurring once. Sequences were obtained from blood. The receptors were sampled from a woman aged 55-70 years with Graves' ophthalmopathy. Each CDR3 is given with its conserved first and last residue. The order of the fields is J gene, V gene, D gene, clone size, CDR3 DNA, CDR3 protein. A D gene is named only where the DNA matches it firmly. Where a row states a size, it is once, few, many or the class of an expanded clone; other rows omit it.

TRBJ2-5 | TRBV19 | NA | many | TGTGCCAGTAGTATAGGGAGGGGCGGTGTAGAGACCCAGTACTTC | CASSIGRGGVETQYF
TRBJ2-3 | TRBV2 | NA | few | TGTGCCAGCAGTTTCTCGGCAGGAAGCACAGATACGCAGTATTTT | CASSFSAGSTDTQYF
TRBJ2-3 | TRBV7-3 | NA | many | TGTGCCAGCAGCTTAACTGTGGGCGGGATGGGAACTAGCACAGATACGCAGTATTTT | CASSLTVGGMGTSTDTQYF
TRBJ2-2 | TRBV2 | NA | once | TGTGCCAGCAGCTACTCGACTCCGAACACCGGGGAGCTGTTTTTT | CASSYSTPNTGELFF
TRBJ2-1 | TRBV7-3 | TRBD2 | NA | TGTGCCAGCAGCTCCCTTACTAGCGGGATAGGTTTGTTCTTC | CASSSLTSGIGLFF
TRBJ2-5 | TRBV5-1 | TRBD1 | many | TGTGCCAGCAGCTTGGGACAGCAAGAGACCCAGTACTTC | CASSLGQQETQYF
TRBJ2-3 | TRBV7-6 | NA | many | TGTGCCAGCAGCGTCAGCCTGATGATGGGGCCGACAGATACGCAGTATTTT | CASSVSLMMGPTDTQYF
TRBJ2-5 | TRBV20-1 | NA | NA | TGCAGTGGTGGGGGACCCCAAGAGACCCAGTACTTC | CSGGGPQETQYF
TRBJ2-1 | TRBV20-1 | TRBD1 | many | TGCAGTGCTAGAGGTCCGGGACAGGGATACAATGAGCAGTTCTTC | CSARGPGQGYNEQFF
TRBJ1-1 | TRBV11-3 | NA | many | TGTGCCAGCAGCATTCCGGAGCCTGTAGACACTGAAGCTTTCTTT | CASSIPEPVDTEAFF
TRBJ1-2 | TRBV24-1 | NA | NA | TGTGCCACCAGTGATGCGGACAAAGCCTCTAACTATGGCTACACCTTC | CATSDADKASNYGYTF
TRBJ2-7 | TRBV7-6 | NA | medium-sized | TGTGCCAGCAGCTTAGGCACGGGTGCCTACGAGCAGTACTTC | CASSLGTGAYEQYF
TRBJ1-1 | TRBV29-1 | NA | medium-sized | TGCAGCGTTGATTACGGACATAGCGCTTTT | CSVDYGHSAF
TRBJ2-7 | TRBV7-2 | NA | NA | TGTGCCAGCAGCTTAGTGTGGGGGGCCTACGAGCAGTACTTC | CASSLVWGAYEQYF
TRBJ1-4 | TRBV6-4 | TRBD1 | once | TGTGCCAGCAGTCAAACAGGGGATGAAAAACTGTTTTTT | CASSQTGDEKLFF
TRBJ1-5 | TRBV7-6 | NA | few | TGTGCCAGCAGCTCTGAGATCGGGCAGCCCCAGCATTTT | CASSSEIGQPQHF
TRBJ2-7 | TRBV5-1 | TRBD2 | NA | TGCGCCAGCAGCTTGGGGACGGGGGGGAACTACGAGCAGTACTTC | CASSLGTGGNYEQYF
TRBJ1-4 | TRBV12-3/TRBV12-4 | NA | NA | TGTGCCAGCAGTGACCCAATTGCAACCAATGAAAAACTGTTTTTT | CASSDPIATNEKLFF
TRBJ2-1 | TRBV3-1 | TRBD1 | many | TGTGCCAGCAGCCAAGATCTCTCTAGGGACAGACAGTTCTTC | CASSQDLSRDRQFF
TRBJ1-4 | TRBV5-4 | NA | NA | TGTGCGAGCAGAGAGGGACCAACTAATGAGAAACCGTTTTTT | CASREGPTNEKPFF
TRBJ1-6 | TRBV2 | NA | many | TGTGCCAGCAGGACAGGCACCCTCTATGGTTCACCCCTCCACTTT | CASRTGTLYGSPLHF